The T cell receptor beta chain described here comes from a study of shared clonotypes between healthy human individuals. The V end was cut by 0 bases, the J end by 9 bases, with 8 bases between. The CDR3 extends over 12 amino acids. Per the germline V gene, CDR1 is LGHNA and CDR2 is YNFKEQ. Replicate PCRs run on unsorted PBMC used about 300 ng DNA, which was approximately 29,000 T cell genomes. Authors' analysis steps: ImmunoSEQ gave junction-only sequences without quality scores, so filtering differed. Clones were sequenced by immunoSEQ multiplex PCR, and TCRdb holds only the in-frame ones, with some missing. D and trimming come from the DNA, and the V and J calls and clone size come from that table. The repertoire holds roughly 490,000 clones, 70% to 80% seen once, with approximately 12% in the top ten.

The chain carries TRBV4-2 and TRBJ2-5; no reliable D call. Sequences were obtained from PBMCs. This clonotype was sampled from a woman aged 35 to 49 in good health. Some clones in this sample may be carry-over from other donors' samples. CDR3 sequence (DNA): TGTGCCAGCAGCCAAGAAGGGATGGCCCAGTACTTC. Translated, it gives CASSQEGMAQYF.